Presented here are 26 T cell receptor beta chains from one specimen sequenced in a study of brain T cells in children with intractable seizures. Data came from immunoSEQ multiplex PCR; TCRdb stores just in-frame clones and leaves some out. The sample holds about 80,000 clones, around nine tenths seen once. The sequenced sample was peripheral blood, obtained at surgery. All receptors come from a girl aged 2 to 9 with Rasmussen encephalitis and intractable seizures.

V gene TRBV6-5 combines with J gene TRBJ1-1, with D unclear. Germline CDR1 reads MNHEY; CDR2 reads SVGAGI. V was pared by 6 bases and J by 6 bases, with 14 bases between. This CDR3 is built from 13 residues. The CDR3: CASSPPARAEAFF. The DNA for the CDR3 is TGTGCCAGCAGCCCCCCGGCGAGAGCTGAAGCTTTCTTT.

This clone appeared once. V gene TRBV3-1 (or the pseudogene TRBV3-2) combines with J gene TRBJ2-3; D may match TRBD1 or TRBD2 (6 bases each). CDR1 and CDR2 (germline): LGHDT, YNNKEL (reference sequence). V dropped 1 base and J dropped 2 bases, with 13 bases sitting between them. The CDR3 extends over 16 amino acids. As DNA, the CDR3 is TGTGCCAGCAGCCAAGTGTCGGGGGCCCCCACAGATACGCAGTATTTT. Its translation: CASSQVSGAPTDTQYF.

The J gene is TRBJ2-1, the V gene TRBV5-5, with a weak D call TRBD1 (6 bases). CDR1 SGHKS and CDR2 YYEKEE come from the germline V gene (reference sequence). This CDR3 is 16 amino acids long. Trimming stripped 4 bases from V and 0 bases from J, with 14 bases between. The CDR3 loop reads CASSPVGHRSYNEQFF. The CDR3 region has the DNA TGTGCCAGCAGCCCGGTGGGACATCGCTCCTACAATGAGCAGTTCTTC.

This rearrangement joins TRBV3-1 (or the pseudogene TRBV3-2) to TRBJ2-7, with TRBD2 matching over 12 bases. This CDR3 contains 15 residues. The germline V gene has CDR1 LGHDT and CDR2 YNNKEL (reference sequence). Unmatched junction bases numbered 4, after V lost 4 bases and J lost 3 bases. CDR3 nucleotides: TGTGCCAGCAGCCTTGGACTAGCGGGGAGCTACGAGCAGTACTTC. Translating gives CASSLGLAGSYEQYF.

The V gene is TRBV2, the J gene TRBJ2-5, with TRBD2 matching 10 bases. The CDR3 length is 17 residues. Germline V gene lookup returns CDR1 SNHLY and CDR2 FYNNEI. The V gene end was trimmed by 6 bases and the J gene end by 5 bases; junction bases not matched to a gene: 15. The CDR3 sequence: CASRILEAGGPEETQYF. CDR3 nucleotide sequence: TGTGCCAGCAGGATCCTTGAAGCGGGGGGGCCGGAGGAGACCCAGTACTTC.

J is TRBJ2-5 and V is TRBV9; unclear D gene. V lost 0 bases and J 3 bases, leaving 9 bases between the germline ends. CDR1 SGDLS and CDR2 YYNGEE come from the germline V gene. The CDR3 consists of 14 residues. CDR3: CASSVGVGKETQYF. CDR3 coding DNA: TGTGCCAGCAGCGTAGGCGTGGGAAAAGAGACCCAGTACTTC.

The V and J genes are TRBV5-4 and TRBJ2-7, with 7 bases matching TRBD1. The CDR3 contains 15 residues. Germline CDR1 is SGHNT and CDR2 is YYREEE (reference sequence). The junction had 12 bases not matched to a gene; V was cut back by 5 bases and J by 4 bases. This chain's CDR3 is CASRDRVGPQYEQYF. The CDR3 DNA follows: TGTGCCAGCAGAGACAGGGTAGGTCCGCAGTACGAGCAGTACTTC.

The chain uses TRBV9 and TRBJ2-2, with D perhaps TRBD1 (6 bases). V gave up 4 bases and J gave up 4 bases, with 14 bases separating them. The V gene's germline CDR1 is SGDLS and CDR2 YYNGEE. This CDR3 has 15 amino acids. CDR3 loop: CASSTRQEITGELFF. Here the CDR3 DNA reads TGTGCCAGCAGCACACGACAGGAGATCACCGGGGAGCTGTTTTTT.

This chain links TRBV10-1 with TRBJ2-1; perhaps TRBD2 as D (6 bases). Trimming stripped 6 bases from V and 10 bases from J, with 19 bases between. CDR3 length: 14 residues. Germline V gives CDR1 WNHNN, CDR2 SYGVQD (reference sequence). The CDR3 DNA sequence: TGCGCCAGCAGCCCCTATCGGGAGATGAACGAGCAGTTCTTC. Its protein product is CASSPYREMNEQFF.

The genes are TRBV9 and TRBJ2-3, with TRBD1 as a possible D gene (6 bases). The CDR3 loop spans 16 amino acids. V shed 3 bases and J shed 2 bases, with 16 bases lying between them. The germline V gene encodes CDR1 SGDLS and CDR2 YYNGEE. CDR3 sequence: CASSASGTPPTDTQYF. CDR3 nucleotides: TGTGCCAGCAGCGCGTCCGGGACACCTCCCACAGATACGCAGTATTTT.

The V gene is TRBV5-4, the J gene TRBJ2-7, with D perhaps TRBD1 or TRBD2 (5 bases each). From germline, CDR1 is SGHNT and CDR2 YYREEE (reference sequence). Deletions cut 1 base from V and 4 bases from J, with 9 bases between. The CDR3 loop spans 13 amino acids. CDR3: CASSLRGAYEQYF. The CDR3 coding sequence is TGTGCCAGCAGCTTGAGAGGGGCTTACGAGCAGTACTTC.

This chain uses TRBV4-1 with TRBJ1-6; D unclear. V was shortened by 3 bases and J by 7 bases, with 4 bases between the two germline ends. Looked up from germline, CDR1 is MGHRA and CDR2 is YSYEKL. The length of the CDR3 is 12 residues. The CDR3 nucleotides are TGCGCCAGCAGCCACATCAATTCACCCCTCCACTTT. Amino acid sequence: CASSHINSPLHF.

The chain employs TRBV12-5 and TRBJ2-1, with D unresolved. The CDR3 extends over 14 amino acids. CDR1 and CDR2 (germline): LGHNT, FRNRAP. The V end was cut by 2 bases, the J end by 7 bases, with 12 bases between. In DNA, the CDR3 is TGTGCTAGTGGTTTGCCCTTCTGGGGAAATGAGCAGTTCTTC. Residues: CASGLPFWGNEQFF.

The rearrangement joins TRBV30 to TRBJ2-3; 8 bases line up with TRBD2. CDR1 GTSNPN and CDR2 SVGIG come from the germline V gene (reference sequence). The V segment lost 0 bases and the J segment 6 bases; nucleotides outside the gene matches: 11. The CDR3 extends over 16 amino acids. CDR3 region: CAWSVPVAGRTDTQYF. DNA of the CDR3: TGTGCCTGGAGTGTACCCGTAGCGGGGCGGACGGATACGCAGTATTTT. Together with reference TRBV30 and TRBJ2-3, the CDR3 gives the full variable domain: SQTIHQWPATLVQPVGSPLSLECTVEGTSNPNLYWYRQAAGRGLQLLFYSVGIGQISSEVPQNLSASRPQDRQFILSSKKLLLSDSGFYLCAWSVPVAGRTDTQYFGPGTRLTVL.

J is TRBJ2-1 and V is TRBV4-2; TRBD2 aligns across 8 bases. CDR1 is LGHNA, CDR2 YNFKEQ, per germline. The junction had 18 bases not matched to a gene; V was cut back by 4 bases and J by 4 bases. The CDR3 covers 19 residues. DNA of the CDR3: TGTGCCAGCAGCCCGAGGAACCGGGCGGGGGGATTATCTTACAATGAGCAGTTCTTC. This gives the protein CASSPRNRAGGLSYNEQFF.

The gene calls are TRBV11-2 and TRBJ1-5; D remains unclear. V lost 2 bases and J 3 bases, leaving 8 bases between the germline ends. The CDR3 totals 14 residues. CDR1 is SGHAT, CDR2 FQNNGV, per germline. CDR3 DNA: TGTGCCAGCAGCTTAAACAACCTCAATCAGCCCCAGCATTTT. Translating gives CASSLNNLNQPQHF.

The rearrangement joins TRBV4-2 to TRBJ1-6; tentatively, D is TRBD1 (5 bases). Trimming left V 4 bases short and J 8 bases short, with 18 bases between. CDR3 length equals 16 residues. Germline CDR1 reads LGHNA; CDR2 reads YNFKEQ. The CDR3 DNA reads TGTGCCAGCAGCCCGGGACTCCCGGCAACATATTCACCCCTCCACTTT. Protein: CASSPGLPATYSPLHF.

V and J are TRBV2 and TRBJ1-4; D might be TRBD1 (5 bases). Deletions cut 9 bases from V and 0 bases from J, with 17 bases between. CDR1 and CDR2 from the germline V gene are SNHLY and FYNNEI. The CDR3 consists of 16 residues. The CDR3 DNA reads TGTGCCAGTCCCGGGGGGAGTTGGTCAACTAATGAAAAACTGTTTTTT. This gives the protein CASPGGSWSTNEKLFF.

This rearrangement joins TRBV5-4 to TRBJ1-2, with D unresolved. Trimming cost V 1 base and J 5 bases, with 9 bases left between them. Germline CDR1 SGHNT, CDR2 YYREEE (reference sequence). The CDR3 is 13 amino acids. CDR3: CASSLLGGYGYTF. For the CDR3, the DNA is TGTGCCAGCAGCTTGCTGGGTGGGTATGGCTACACCTTC.

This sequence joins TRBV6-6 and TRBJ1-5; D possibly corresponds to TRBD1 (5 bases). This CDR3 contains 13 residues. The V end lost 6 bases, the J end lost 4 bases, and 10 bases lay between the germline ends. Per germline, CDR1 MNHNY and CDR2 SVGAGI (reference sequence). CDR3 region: CASRRGRNQPQHF. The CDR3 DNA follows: TGTGCCAGCAGAAGGGGTCGGAATCAGCCCCAGCATTTT.

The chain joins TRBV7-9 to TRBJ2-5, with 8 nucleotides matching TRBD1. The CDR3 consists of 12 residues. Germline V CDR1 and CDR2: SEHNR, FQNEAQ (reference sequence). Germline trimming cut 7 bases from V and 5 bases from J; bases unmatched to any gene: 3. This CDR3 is CASTGGWETQYF. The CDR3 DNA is TGTGCCAGCACAGGGGGCTGGGAGACCCAGTACTTC.

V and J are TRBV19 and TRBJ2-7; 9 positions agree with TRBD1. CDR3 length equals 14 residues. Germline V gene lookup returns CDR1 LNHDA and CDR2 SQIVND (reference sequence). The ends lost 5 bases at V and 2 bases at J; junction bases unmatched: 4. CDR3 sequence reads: CASSPGQGPYEQYF. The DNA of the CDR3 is TGTGCCAGTAGTCCGGGACAGGGACCCTACGAGCAGTACTTC.

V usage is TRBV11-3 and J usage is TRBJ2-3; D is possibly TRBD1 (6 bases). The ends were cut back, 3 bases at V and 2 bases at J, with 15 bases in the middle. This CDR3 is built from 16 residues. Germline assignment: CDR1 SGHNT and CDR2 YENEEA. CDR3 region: CASSFSSTGITDTQYF. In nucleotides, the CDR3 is TGTGCCAGCAGCTTCTCCAGCACAGGGATCACAGATACGCAGTATTTT.

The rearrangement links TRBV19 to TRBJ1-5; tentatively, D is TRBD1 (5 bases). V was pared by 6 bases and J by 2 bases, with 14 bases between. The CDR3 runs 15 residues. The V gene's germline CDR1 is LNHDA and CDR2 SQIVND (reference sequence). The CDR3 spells CASRDGGVGNQPQHF. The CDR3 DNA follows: TGTGCCAGTAGGGACGGAGGGGTGGGCAATCAGCCCCAGCATTTT. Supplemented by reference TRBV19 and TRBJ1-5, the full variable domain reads DGGITQSPKYLFRKEGQNVTLSCEQNLNHDAMYWYRQDPGQGLRLIYYSQIVNDFQKGDIAEGYSVSREKKESFPLTVTSAQKNPTAFYLCASRDGGVGNQPQHFGDGTRLSIL.

CDR3 nucleotide sequence: TGCGCCAGCAGTGACGCGGGACCACCGGGGAATGAGCAGTTCTTC. It is translated as CASSDAGPPGNEQFF. The chain combines TRBV10-1 with TRBJ2-1, with D perhaps matching TRBD2 (6 bases). There are 15 residues in the CDR3. Trimming shortened V by 3 bases and J by 7 bases, and 16 bases separated the two germline ends. The germline CDR1 and CDR2 sequences are WNHNN and SYGVQD (reference sequence).

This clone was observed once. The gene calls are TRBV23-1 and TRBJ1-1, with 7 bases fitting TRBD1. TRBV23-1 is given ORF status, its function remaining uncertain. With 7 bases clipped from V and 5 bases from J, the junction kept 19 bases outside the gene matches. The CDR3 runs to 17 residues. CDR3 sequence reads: CASIPSSSRQGGTEAFF. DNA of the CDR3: TGCGCCAGCATTCCTTCCTCTAGCCGACAGGGAGGAACTGAAGCTTTCTTT.